This TCR beta chain came from a study of T-cell reconstitution after alpha-beta-depleted transplantation in children. Construction of the TCRbeta library involved unique molecular identifiers. MiXCR was run by TCRdb on the PCR reads, yielding one entry per CDR3 protein. The profile shows about 400,000 distinct CDR3 sequences, roughly 22% of them singletons. With V trimmed by 3 bases and J by 4 bases, 10 bases remained unmatched. The CDR3 loop spans 16 amino acids. Germline V CDR1 and CDR2: MDHEN, SYDVKM. The TCR comes from a human donor who donated a stem cell graft to a child with acute myeloid leukemia. The gene calls are TRBV28 and TRBJ2-3, with 7 bases aligning to TRBD2. The input for sequencing was PBMCs from the stem cell graft donor, taken from the stem cell graft. DNA for the CDR3: TGTGCCAGCAGTTTTTCGGGGAGGGCCCGCGCAGATACGCAGTATTTT. This gives the protein CASSFSGRARADTQYF.